Shown below are 8 T cell receptor beta chains from a single sample sequenced in a study of a mutant IDH1 vaccine in newly diagnosed glioma. Time point specified: week 47, end of study. The vaccine gave 300 ug of a 20-mer mutant IDH1 peptide subcutaneously per dose. The antigens these receptors bind are not known. The method was immunoSEQ multiplex PCR; TCRdb's version includes in-frame clones alone and lacks a portion of them. The sample includes about 34,000 clones, around 90% seen only once; the top ten take 4% to 6%. Sequenced here: PBMCs, sampled from a glioma patient whose treatment included an IDH1 peptide vaccine. All receptors come from a woman aged 35 to 49 with glioma.

The chain employs TRBV5-1 and TRBJ2-7, with TRBD2 as a possible D gene (6 bases). Germline loops: CDR1 SGHRS, CDR2 YFSETQ. The CDR3 runs 14 residues. V was pared by 4 bases and J by 1 base, with 12 bases between. DNA of the CDR3: TGCGCCAGCAGCCCTGGGGGGAGGTCCTACGAGCAGTACTTC. Protein: CASSPGGRSYEQYF.

Remarks on this clone: At one end, the junction sequence differs from germline, possibly due to a read error. The chain is built from TRBV15 and TRBJ2-1; 9 bases are shared with TRBD2. Germline CDR1 is LNHNV and CDR2 is YYDKDF (reference sequence). The CDR3 loop spans 15 amino acids. The CDR3 region has the DNA TGTGCCACCCAGCTTCTAGCGGGGCCCTACAGTGAGCAGTTCTTC. This encodes CATQLLAGPYSEQFF. Using reference TRBV15 and TRBJ2-1 for the parts outside the CDR3, the full variable domain is DAMVIQNPRYQVTQFGKPVTLSCSQTLNHNVMYWYQQKSSQAPKLLFHYYDKDFNNEADTPDNFQSRRPNTSFCFLDIRSPGLGDTAMYLCATQLLAGPYSEQFFGPGTRLTVL.

The chain joins TRBV7-2 to TRBJ1-6, with 11 nucleotides matching TRBD1. The CDR3 is 18 amino acids. The germline V gene has CDR1 SGHTA and CDR2 FQGNSA. Trimming at V came to 1 base and at J to 7 bases, leaving 9 bases not matched to a gene. CDR3 amino acids: CASSLDPGTGGVNSPLHF. As DNA, the CDR3 is TGTGCCAGCAGCTTAGATCCCGGGACAGGGGGGGTCAATTCACCCCTCCACTTT.

This clone occurred once. V gene TRBV12-5 combines with J gene TRBJ2-7; D might be TRBD2 (6 bases). Germline V gives CDR1 LGHNT, CDR2 FRNRAP. Trimming left V 0 bases short and J 4 bases short, with 34 bases between. The CDR3 sequence is 22 residues long. The CDR3: CASGLVLYLGGRRRGGIYEQYF. CDR3 sequence (DNA): TGTGCTAGTGGTTTGGTACTCTATTTGGGGGGTCGAAGAAGAGGTGGAATTTACGAGCAGTACTTC.

V and J are TRBV7-2 and TRBJ1-2; 7 positions agree with TRBD1. The CDR3 is 16 amino acids. With 4 bases clipped from V and 0 bases from J, the junction kept 8 bases outside the gene matches. Per germline, CDR1 SGHTA and CDR2 FQGNSA. CDR3 nucleotide sequence: TGTGCCAGCAGCTCGAACAGGGGATGGACTAACTATGGCTACACCTTC. This translates into CASSSNRGWTNYGYTF. The full variable domain, its missing parts supplied by reference TRBV7-2 and TRBJ1-2, is GAGVSQSPSNKVTEKGKDVELRCDPISGHTALYWYRQSLGQGLEFLIYFQGNSAPDKSGLPSDRFSAERTGGSVSTLTIQRTQQEDSAVYLCASSSNRGWTNYGYTFGSGTRLTVV.

The V and J genes are TRBV7-2 and TRBJ2-1; D gene unclear. There are 13 residues in the CDR3. Trimming stripped 6 bases from V and 7 bases from J, with 13 bases between. CDR1 and CDR2 (germline): SGHTA, FQGNSA. The CDR3 is CASSPGAGNEQFF. As DNA, the CDR3 is TGTGCCAGCAGTCCGGGCGCCGGGAATGAGCAGTTCTTC.

The rearrangement joins TRBV6-1 to TRBJ1-2; tentative D call: TRBD1 (6 bases). V shed 2 bases and J shed 7 bases, with 23 bases lying between them. Germline assignment: CDR1 MNHNS and CDR2 SASEGT. The CDR3 loop spans 17 amino acids. DNA of the CDR3: TGTGCCAGCAGTGAAAGGGGGTGGGGGGACGCTAAGTCTGGCTACACCTTC. This translates into CASSERGWGDAKSGYTF.

The chain uses TRBV6-1 and TRBJ1-4; no firm D call. With 1 base removed from V and 0 bases from J, the gap between germline ends came to 12 bases. This CDR3 contains 17 residues. Germline CDR1 reads MNHNS; CDR2 reads SASEGT. CDR3 region: CASSEGARPTTNEKLFF. The CDR3 region has the DNA TGTGCCAGCAGTGAAGGGGCCCGGCCGACAACTAATGAAAAACTGTTTTTT.